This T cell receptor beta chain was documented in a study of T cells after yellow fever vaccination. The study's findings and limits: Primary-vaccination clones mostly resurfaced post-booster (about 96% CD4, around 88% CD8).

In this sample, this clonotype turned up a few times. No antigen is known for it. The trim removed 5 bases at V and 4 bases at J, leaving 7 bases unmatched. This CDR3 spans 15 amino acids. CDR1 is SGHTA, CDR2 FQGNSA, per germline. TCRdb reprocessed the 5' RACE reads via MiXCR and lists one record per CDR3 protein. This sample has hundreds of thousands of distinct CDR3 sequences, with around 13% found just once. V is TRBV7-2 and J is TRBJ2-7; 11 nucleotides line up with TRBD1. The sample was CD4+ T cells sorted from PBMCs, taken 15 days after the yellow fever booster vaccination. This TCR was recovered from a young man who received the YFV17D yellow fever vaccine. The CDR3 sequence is CASSITGTGGYEQYF. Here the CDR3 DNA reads TGTGCCAGCAGCATTACCGGGACAGGGGGGTACGAGCAGTACTTC. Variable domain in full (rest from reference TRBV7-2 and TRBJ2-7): GAGVSQSPSNKVTEKGKDVELRCDPISGHTALYWYRQSLGQGLEFLIYFQGNSAPDKSGLPSDRFSAERTGGSVSTLTIQRTQQEDSAVYLCASSITGTGGYEQYFGPGTRLTVT.